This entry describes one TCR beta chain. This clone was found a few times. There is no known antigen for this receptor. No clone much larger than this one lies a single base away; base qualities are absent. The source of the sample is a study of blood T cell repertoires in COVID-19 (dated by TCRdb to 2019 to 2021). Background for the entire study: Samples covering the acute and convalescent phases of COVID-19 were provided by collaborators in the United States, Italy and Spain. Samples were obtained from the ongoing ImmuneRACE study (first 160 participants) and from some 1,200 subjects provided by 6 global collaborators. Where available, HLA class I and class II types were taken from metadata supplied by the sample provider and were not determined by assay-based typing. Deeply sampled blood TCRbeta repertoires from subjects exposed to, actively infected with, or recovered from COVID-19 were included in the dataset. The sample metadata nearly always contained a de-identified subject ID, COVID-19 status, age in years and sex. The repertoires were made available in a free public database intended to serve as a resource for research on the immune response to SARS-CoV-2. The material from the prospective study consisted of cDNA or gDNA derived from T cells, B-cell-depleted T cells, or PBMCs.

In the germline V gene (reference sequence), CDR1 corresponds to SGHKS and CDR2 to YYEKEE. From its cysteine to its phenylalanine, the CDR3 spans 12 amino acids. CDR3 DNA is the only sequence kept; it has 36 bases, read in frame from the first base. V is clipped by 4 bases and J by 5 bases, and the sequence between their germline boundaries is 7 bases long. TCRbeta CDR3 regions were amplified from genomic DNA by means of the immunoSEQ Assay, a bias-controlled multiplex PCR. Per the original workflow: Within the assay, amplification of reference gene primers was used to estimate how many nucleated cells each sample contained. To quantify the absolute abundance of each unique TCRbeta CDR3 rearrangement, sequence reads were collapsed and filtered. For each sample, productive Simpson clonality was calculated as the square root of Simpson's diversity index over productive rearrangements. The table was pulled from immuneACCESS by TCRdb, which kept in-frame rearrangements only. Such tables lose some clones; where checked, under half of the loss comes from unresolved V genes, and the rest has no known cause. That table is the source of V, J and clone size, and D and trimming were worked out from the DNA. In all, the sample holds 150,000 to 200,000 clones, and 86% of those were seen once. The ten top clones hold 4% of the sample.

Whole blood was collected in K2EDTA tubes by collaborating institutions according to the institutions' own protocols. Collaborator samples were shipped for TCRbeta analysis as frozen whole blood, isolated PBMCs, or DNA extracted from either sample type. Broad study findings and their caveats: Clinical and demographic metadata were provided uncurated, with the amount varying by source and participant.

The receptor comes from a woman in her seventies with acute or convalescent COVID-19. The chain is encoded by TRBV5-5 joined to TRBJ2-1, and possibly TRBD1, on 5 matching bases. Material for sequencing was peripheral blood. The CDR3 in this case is CASSLQDNEQFF. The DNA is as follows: TGTGCCAGCAGCCTACAGGACAATGAGCAGTTCTTC. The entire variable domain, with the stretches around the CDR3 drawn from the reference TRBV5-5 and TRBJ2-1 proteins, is DAGVTQSPTHLIKTRGQQVTLRCSPISGHKSVSWYQQVLGQGPQFIFQYYEKEERGRGNFPDRFSARQFPNYSSELNVNALLLGDSALYLCASSLQDNEQFFGPGTRLTVL.